One sample yielded the 18 T cell receptor beta chains listed below, sequenced in a study of CD8+ T cells in alopecia areata. Following RNA extraction, reverse transcription yielded cDNA that acted as the sequencing template. Clones were read by immunoSEQ multiplex PCR, and TCRdb kept only the in-frame ones, dropping some. The data contain tens of thousands of clones, about 51% of them seen just once; the ten biggest clones take up just over 5.5%. Input material: NKG2D-high CD8+ T cells sorted from blood. The origin of the receptors is a human donor with alopecia areata.

CDR3 region: CASSLEGQPQHF. In nucleotides, the CDR3 is TGTGCCAGCAGCTTAGAAGGTCAGCCCCAGCATTTT. The J gene is TRBJ1-5, the V gene TRBV13; D is unresolved. The CDR3 sequence is 12 residues long. The germline V gene has CDR1 PRHDT and CDR2 FYEKMQ (reference sequence). Trimming shortened V by 1 base and J by 6 bases, and 4 bases separated the two germline ends.

The J gene is TRBJ2-7, the V gene TRBV5-1, with 10 bases lining up with TRBD2. V gave up 2 bases and J gave up 4 bases; unmatched junction bases: 12. Germline CDR1 SGHRS, CDR2 YFSETQ. This CDR3 has 17 amino acids. The DNA for the CDR3 is TGCGCCAGCAGCTTTGGGCTAGCGGGAGCAGGGACTTACGAGCAGTACTTC. Residues: CASSFGLAGAGTYEQYF. Together with reference TRBV5-1 and TRBJ2-7, the CDR3 gives the full variable domain: KAGVTQTPRYLIKTRGQQVTLSCSPISGHRSVSWYQQTPGQGLQFLFEYFSETQRNKGNFPGRFSGRQFSNSRSEMNVSTLELGDSALYLCASSFGLAGAGTYEQYFGPGTRLTVT.

The V and J genes are TRBV29-1 and TRBJ1-1; 11 bases are shared with TRBD1. The CDR3 contains 13 residues. The V segment lost 5 bases and the J segment 4 bases; nucleotides outside the gene matches: 3. Germline V lookup: CDR1 SQVTM, CDR2 ANQGSEA. The CDR3 region is CSVKGTGGTEAFF. The CDR3 nucleotides read TGCAGCGTTAAGGGGACAGGGGGCACTGAAGCTTTCTTT.

This chain uses TRBV19 with TRBJ2-3, with D perhaps given as TRBD1 or TRBD2 (5 bases each). The CDR3 covers 14 residues. The germline V and J ends were trimmed by 1 base and 4 bases, with 9 bases remaining between them. Looked up from germline, CDR1 is LNHDA and CDR2 is SQIVND (reference sequence). This chain's CDR3 is CASSIGRGPDTQYF. The CDR3 bases are TGTGCCAGTAGTATAGGCCGGGGACCAGATACGCAGTATTTT.

This clone has just a few counts. This rearrangement joins TRBV9 to TRBJ2-1, with TRBD1 matching over 8 bases. The ends lost 0 bases at V and 4 bases at J; junction bases unmatched: 12. Germline V gene data show CDR1 as SGDLS and CDR2 as YYNGEE. The CDR3 covers 18 residues. DNA of the CDR3: TGTGCCAGCAGCGTAGGGGGTGGTTACGGACAGGGTTACAATGAGCAGTTCTTC. The encoded protein is CASSVGGGYGQGYNEQFF.

V usage is TRBV14 and J usage is TRBJ1-2, with a possible D match to TRBD1 (6 bases). Trimming took off 4 bases at V and 5 bases at J, with 17 bases between the two ends. There are 15 residues in the CDR3. CDR1 and CDR2 (germline): SGHDN, FVKESK. The CDR3 nucleotides are TGTGCCAGCAGCCCTCCCGGACAGCACGGTTATGGCTACACCTTC. Translation: CASSPPGQHGYGYTF. The whole variable domain, filled in from reference TRBV14 and TRBJ1-2, reads EAGVTQFPSHSVIEKGQTVTLRCDPISGHDNLYWYRRVMGKEIKFLLHFVKESKQDESGMPNNRFLAERTGGTYSTLKVQPAELEDSGVYFCASSPPGQHGYGYTFGSGTRLTVV.

This clone has a handful of counts. The chain employs TRBV28 and TRBJ2-4; D is undetermined. V shed 6 bases and J shed 6 bases, with 9 bases lying between them. Germline assignment: CDR1 MDHEN and CDR2 SYDVKM. The CDR3 has 12 amino acids. The CDR3 loop reads CASSQGLNIQYF. The CDR3 bases are TGTGCCAGCAGCCAAGGATTAAACATTCAGTACTTC.

The sample holds a few counts of this clone. This chain uses TRBV21-1 with TRBJ1-6. TRBV21-1 is a documented pseudogene. The CDR3 totals 17 residues. This chain's CDR3 is CASSKAERGARSSPLHF. The CDR3 nucleotides read TGTGCCAGCAGCAAAGCGGAGAGGGGGGCGCGGAGTTCACCCCTCCACTTT.

The DNA for the CDR3 is TGCGCCAGCAGCTTCGAGGCAGCGTCCTACGAGCAGTACTTC. It translates to CASSFEAASYEQYF. This chain connects TRBV5-1 to TRBJ2-7; D is undetermined. Per the germline V gene, CDR1 is SGHRS and CDR2 is YFSETQ. V was shortened by 2 bases and J by 1 base, with 10 bases between the two germline ends. The CDR3 loop spans 14 amino acids.

V and J are TRBV14 and TRBJ2-7; D is unresolved. V lost 4 bases to trimming and J lost 3 bases, with 7 bases between them. From germline, CDR1 is SGHDN and CDR2 FVKESK. There are 12 residues in the CDR3. In nucleotides, the CDR3 is TGTGCCAGCAGCCTATATCACTACGAGCAGTACTTC. Amino acid sequence: CASSLYHYEQYF.

This clone has only a few counts. The CDR3 DNA reads as TGTGCCAGTAGTATCGGATGGTCCCAGCATTTT. Protein sequence: CASSIGWSQHF. The gene calls are TRBV19 and TRBJ1-5; D not certain. The length of the CDR3 is 11 residues. V lost 3 bases and J lost 11, with 8 bases in between. CDR1 and CDR2 from the germline V gene are LNHDA and SQIVND (reference sequence).

The CDR3 region is CASSPRGQDNEKLFF. The CDR3 nucleotides read TGCGCCAGCAGCCCGAGGGGGCAGGATAATGAAAAACTGTTTTTT. The chain combines TRBV5-1 with TRBJ1-4; 7 bases agree with TRBD1. CDR3 size: 15 residues. CDR1 and CDR2 (germline): SGHRS, YFSETQ. Trimming took 4 bases from V and 4 from J; bases not matched to a gene: 7.

This clone was observed a few times. The rearrangement links TRBV5-1 to TRBJ2-5, with D tentatively TRBD1 (6 bases). This CDR3 has 14 residues. The V and J ends lost 0 bases and 5 bases respectively, with 11 bases between them. Germline V gives CDR1 SGHRS, CDR2 YFSETQ. CDR3 in DNA: TGCGCCAGCAGCTTGGACAGGGAACGGGAGACCCAGTACTTC. It codes for CASSLDRERETQYF.

This clone was detected only a few times. The CDR3 sequence is CASSQAYGDDYGYTF. In nucleotides, the CDR3 is TGTGCCAGCAGCCAAGCTTACGGAGACGACTATGGCTACACCTTC. The genes are TRBV14 and TRBJ1-2; the D is unclear. The germline V gene has CDR1 SGHDN and CDR2 FVKESK. The CDR3 spans 15 residues. V was shortened by 1 base and J by 3 bases, with 12 bases between the two germline ends.

The chain has TRBV29-1 and TRBJ1-2; D may be TRBD1 (5 bases). The CDR3 extends over 15 amino acids. Germline CDR1 SQVTM, CDR2 ANQGSEA. Trimming stripped 4 bases from V and 7 bases from J, with 22 bases between. The CDR3 sequence: CSVGGTGRNPFGYTF. The CDR3 region has the DNA TGCAGCGTTGGTGGGACTGGACGGAACCCTTTTGGCTACACCTTC.

The chain recombines TRBV5-1 with TRBJ1-2, with unresolved D. Trimming left V 3 bases short and J 2 bases short, with 17 bases between. CDR3 length: 16 residues. Germline V gene data show CDR1 as SGHRS and CDR2 as YFSETQ. The CDR3, as DNA: TGCGCCAGCAGCTCCGACCAGGTGGCCCGCAACTATGGCTACACCTTC. This codes for CASSSDQVARNYGYTF.

Regarding this clone: Compared with germline, one end of the junction differs, possibly owing to a read error. This chain joins TRBV23-1 and TRBJ2-1, with D hard to call. TRBV23-1 is designated an ORF whose function remains uncertain. This CDR3 is 12 amino acids long. The CDR3: CASSLSLEYRIF. In DNA form, the CDR3 reads TGCGCCAGCAGTCTGTCCCTAGAGTATCGGATCTTC.

The V call is TRBV7-2, the J call TRBJ2-5, with 10 bases that match TRBD2. The V gene end was trimmed by 5 bases and the J gene end by 1 base; junction bases not matched to a gene: 10. The CDR3 has 17 residues. Germline V gene sequence: CDR1 SGHTA, CDR2 FQGNSA. The CDR3 is CASSLHGPSGGQETQYF. The DNA of the CDR3 is TGTGCCAGCAGCCTACACGGGCCTAGCGGGGGCCAAGAGACCCAGTACTTC.